The next 26 T cell receptor beta chains were all read from a single sample in a study of blood T cell repertoires in COVID-19. TCRdb's table, derived via immunoSEQ multiplex PCR, lists solely in-frame clones and lacks some. This sample has 100,000 to 120,000 clones, with 85% found just once. Material: peripheral blood. The source of these receptors is a human donor in a cohort sampled during active COVID-19.

V gene TRBV7-2 combines with J gene TRBJ2-7, with 9 bases aligning to TRBD2. The CDR3 extends over 14 amino acids. V shed 5 bases and J 7 bases; nucleotides not matched to a gene: 9. Per germline, CDR1 SGHTA and CDR2 FQGNSA. CDR3 sequence: CASSPRGGGGEQYF. Here the CDR3 DNA reads TGTGCCAGCAGCCCCCGGGGCGGGGGGGGTGAGCAGTACTTC.

J is TRBJ1-3 and V is TRBV30, with D uncertain. Trimming stripped 0 bases from V and 4 bases from J, with 7 bases between. Looked up from germline, CDR1 is GTSNPN and CDR2 is SVGIG (reference sequence). This CDR3 is 13 amino acids long. The CDR3 DNA follows: TGTGCCTGGAGTGTAGGAGGGGGAAACACCATATATTTT. Its translation is CAWSVGGGNTIYF.

This chain connects TRBV15 to TRBJ2-7; 10 bases agree with TRBD1. V gave up 1 base and J gave up 5 bases; unmatched junction bases: 5. Germline V lookup: CDR1 LNHNV, CDR2 YYDKDF (reference sequence). The CDR3 consists of 15 residues. The CDR3 here is CATSRVGTGAHEQYF. Here the CDR3 DNA reads TGTGCCACCAGCAGAGTCGGGACAGGGGCCCACGAGCAGTACTTC.

The chain combines TRBV10-3 with TRBJ2-3; the match to TRBD2 covers 10 bases. The CDR3 is made up of 17 amino acids. J lost 4 bases, V lost 2 bases, and 9 bases had no gene match. CDR1 and CDR2 (germline): ENHRY, SYGVKD. CDR3 region: CAISEAGSGGGPDTQYF. The CDR3 DNA reads TGTGCCATCAGTGAGGCCGGGAGCGGGGGGGGTCCAGATACGCAGTATTTT.

The rearrangement uses TRBV30 and TRBJ2-7, with 10 positions matching TRBD1. J gave up 2 bases and V 5 bases, and 3 bases lay outside the gene matches. This CDR3 spans 13 amino acids. CDR1 is GTSNPN, CDR2 SVGIG, per germline (reference sequence). The DNA for the CDR3 is TGTGCCTGGGGACAGGGGGAAACCTACGAGCAGTACTTC. It is translated as CAWGQGETYEQYF.

This clone was found a few times. The chain links TRBV6-4 to TRBJ2-7; 12 bases match TRBD2. V gave up 7 bases and J gave up 7 bases; unmatched junction bases: 11. In germline, CDR1 is MRHNA, CDR2 SNTAGT. CDR3 length equals 15 residues. For the CDR3, the DNA is TGTGCCAGCACGGCCGGGACTAGCGGGTCCGGGGAGCAGTACTTC. Protein sequence: CASTAGTSGSGEQYF.

The chain carries TRBV4-3 and TRBJ2-5, with 8 bases identical to TRBD1. The ends lost 4 bases at V and 4 bases at J; junction bases unmatched: 5. CDR3 length: 14 amino acids. Germline V CDR1 and CDR2: LGHNA, YSLEER. The CDR3 here is CASSRTGLGETQYF. The CDR3 DNA follows: TGCGCCAGCAGCCGGACAGGGTTAGGAGAGACCCAGTACTTC.

The rearrangement links TRBV6-5 to TRBJ1-5, with a tentative D call TRBD1 (5 bases). The CDR3 has 13 amino acids. Trimming took off 4 bases at V and 4 bases at J, with 8 bases between the two ends. CDR1 is MNHEY, CDR2 SVGAGI, per germline. The CDR3 region has the DNA TGTGCCAGCAGTTCCAGGGAAAATCAGCCCCAGCATTTT. This sequence encodes CASSSRENQPQHF.

The genes are TRBV7-2 and TRBJ1-5; 8 nucleotides match TRBD1. The V and J ends lost 2 bases and 7 bases, in that order; junction bases with no gene match: 7. CDR1 and CDR2 from the germline V gene are SGHTA and FQGNSA. The CDR3 is made up of 15 amino acids. CDR3 sequence (DNA): TGTGCCAGCAGCTTATTTCAGGGGGCCGGGCAGCCCCAGCATTTT. As protein: CASSLFQGAGQPQHF.

The chain links TRBV6-1 to TRBJ2-7, with 8 bases identical to TRBD2. J was trimmed by 0 bases and V by 2 bases; bases with no gene match: 3. Looked up from germline, CDR1 is MNHNS and CDR2 is SASEGT. The CDR3 has 15 residues. The CDR3 DNA follows: TGTGCCAGCAGTGAATCGACTAGCGTCTCCTACGAGCAGTACTTC. It specifies CASSESTSVSYEQYF.

The chain combines TRBV9 with TRBJ2-7; 12 bases line up with TRBD2. The trim removed 5 bases at V and 7 bases at J, leaving 7 bases unmatched. Germline V gene data show CDR1 as SGDLS and CDR2 as YYNGEE. This CDR3 spans 14 amino acids. CDR3 sequence: CASSRTSGVLEQYF. The CDR3 DNA sequence: TGTGCCAGCAGTAGGACTAGCGGGGTGCTGGAGCAGTACTTC. Variable domain in full (rest from reference TRBV9 and TRBJ2-7): DSGVTQTPKHLITATGQRVTLRCSPRSGDLSVYWYQQSLDQGLQFLIQYYNGEERAKGNILERFSAQQFPDLHSELNLSSLELGDSALYFCASSRTSGVLEQYFGPGTRLTVT.

The CDR3 DNA is TGTGCCACCGCCAGTGGGAGGGTCGCGGATACGCAGTATTTT. Protein product: CATASGRVADTQYF. This chain uses TRBV6-5 with TRBJ2-3, with 7 bases lining up with TRBD2. The germline V gene has CDR1 MNHEY and CDR2 SVGAGI. The trim removed 10 bases at V and 6 bases at J, leaving 13 bases unmatched. The CDR3 is 14 amino acids.

V is TRBV4-3 and J is TRBJ2-1; TRBD2 agrees at 10 bases. Germline-derived CDR1 and CDR2 are LGHNA and YSLEER. V was clipped by 0 bases and J by 6 bases; unmatched bases: 5. The CDR3 is made up of 16 amino acids. CDR3 in amino acids: CASSQDRASGGNEQFF. CDR3 DNA: TGCGCCAGCAGCCAAGATCGGGCTAGCGGGGGCAATGAGCAGTTCTTC.

The chain has TRBV5-5 and TRBJ2-6; TRBD1 is a possible D gene (6 bases). The germline V gene has CDR1 SGHKS and CDR2 YYEKEE (reference sequence). V lost 4 bases and J lost 0, with 14 bases in between. The CDR3 consists of 17 residues. The DNA of the CDR3 is TGTGCCAGCAGCGTAACCGGGACAAACTCTGGGGCCAACGTCCTGACTTTC. This encodes CASSVTGTNSGANVLTF.

V is TRBV7-9 and J is TRBJ2-7; TRBD1 is a possible D gene (5 bases). Germline V gene data show CDR1 as SEHNR and CDR2 as FQNEAQ (reference sequence). This CDR3 region has 15 residues. V was clipped by 5 bases and J by 5 bases, with 19 bases between them. The CDR3, as DNA: TGTGCCAGCAGCCCGGCATGGCCCAGGGCCGACGAGCAGTACTTC. This encodes CASSPAWPRADEQYF. Full variable domain (missing parts from reference TRBV7-9 and TRBJ2-7): DTGVSQNPRHKITKRGQNVTFRCDPISEHNRLYWYRQTLGQGPEFLTYFQNEAQLEKSRLLSDRFSAERPKGSFSTLEIQRTEQGDSAMYLCASSPAWPRADEQYFGPGTRLTVT.

CDR3 in DNA: TGTGCCGGCGGACCCGGGGACACTGAAGCTTTCTTT. It yields the protein CAGGPGDTEAFF. The chain couples TRBV30 to TRBJ1-1; D is ambiguous. Germline V CDR1 and CDR2: GTSNPN, SVGIG (reference sequence). V dropped 8 bases and J dropped 3 bases, with 13 bases sitting between them. CDR3 size: 12 residues.

This rearrangement joins TRBV16 to TRBJ2-1; D may be TRBD2 (6 bases). The germline V gene has CDR1 KGHSY and CDR2 FQNENV. The V and J ends lost 2 bases and 6 bases respectively, with 14 bases between them. The length of the CDR3 is 15 residues. CDR3 in DNA: TGTGCCAGCAGCCAAACCGGGGGTTTGCTCAATGAGCAGTTCTTC. It encodes CASSQTGGLLNEQFF.

The chain recombines TRBV19 with TRBJ2-7; 9 nucleotides align to TRBD2. Germline CDR1 is LNHDA and CDR2 is SQIVND (reference sequence). The V and J ends lost 1 base and 2 bases, in that order; junction bases with no gene match: 3. The CDR3 is 15 amino acids. The CDR3 nucleotides are TGTGCCAGTAGTATAGGCGGCGGGGGGGCCTACGAGCAGTACTTC. Its translation: CASSIGGGGAYEQYF.

This clone was seen once. The chain couples TRBV24-1 to TRBJ2-1, with 9 bases fitting TRBD1. J was trimmed by 7 bases and V by 5 bases; bases with no gene match: 8. The CDR3 covers 15 residues. The germline V gene has CDR1 KGHDR and CDR2 SFDVKD. The CDR3 region is CATSASTQGANEQFF. The DNA of the CDR3 is TGTGCCACCAGTGCGTCGACACAGGGGGCAAATGAGCAGTTCTTC.

The CDR3 sequence: CASSIAKGAGNQPQHF. CDR3 sequence (DNA): TGTGCCAGTAGTATAGCTAAGGGGGCAGGGAATCAGCCCCAGCATTTT. V gene TRBV19 combines with J gene TRBJ1-5; 7 bases agree with TRBD1. The CDR3 loop spans 16 amino acids. Germline values: CDR1 LNHDA, CDR2 SQIVND (reference sequence). Trimming removed 1 base from V and 4 bases from J; junction bases left unmatched: 7. Complete variable domain (other parts from reference TRBV19 and TRBJ1-5): DGGITQSPKYLFRKEGQNVTLSCEQNLNHDAMYWYRQDPGQGLRLIYYSQIVNDFQKGDIAEGYSVSREKKESFPLTVTSAQKNPTAFYLCASSIAKGAGNQPQHFGDGTRLSIL.

The rearrangement joins TRBV3-1 (or the pseudogene TRBV3-2) to TRBJ1-4; TRBD1 aligns across 7 bases. The CDR3 covers 14 residues. Germline V gene data show CDR1 as LGHDT and CDR2 as YNNKEL (reference sequence). The ends lost 6 bases at V and 7 bases at J; junction bases unmatched: 8. DNA for the CDR3: TGTGCCAGCAGACGCGGGACAGCCTTTGAAAAACTGTTTTTT. It encodes CASRRGTAFEKLFF.

The chain uses TRBV27 and TRBJ1-6; D is unclear. This CDR3 contains 12 residues. Trimming took 4 bases from V and 8 from J, leaving 6 bases between them. The germline gives CDR1 MNHEY, CDR2 SMNVEV (reference sequence). As DNA, the CDR3 is TGTGCCAGCAGTTATAGAGATTCACCCCTCCACTTT. Translated, it gives CASSYRDSPLHF.

This chain links TRBV5-1 with TRBJ2-2; D is ambiguous. Per the germline V gene, CDR1 is SGHRS and CDR2 is YFSETQ. The CDR3 is 14 amino acids. Trimming took off 2 bases at V and 4 bases at J, with 9 bases between the two ends. CDR3 DNA sequence: TGCGCCAGCAGCTTACCTTGGAGCACCGGGGAGCTGTTTTTT. It specifies CASSLPWSTGELFF.

The sample holds one count of this clone. The CDR3 protein is CASSVRRENEQFF. The CDR3 nucleotides read TGTGCCAGCAGCGTCCGACGGGAGAATGAGCAGTTCTTC. The chain links TRBV9 to TRBJ2-1, with a possible D match to TRBD2 (6 bases). This CDR3 spans 13 amino acids. From germline, CDR1 is SGDLS and CDR2 YYNGEE. Deletions cut 2 bases from V and 7 bases from J, with 10 bases between.

Concerning this clone: A read error may account for a junction end that differs from germline. This chain uses TRBV6-5 with TRBJ2-7, with D unclear. The CDR3 spans 14 residues. Germline V gene data show CDR1 as MNHEY and CDR2 as SVGAGI. The CDR3 protein is CASSNSYDAREQYF. As DNA, the CDR3 is TGTGCCAGCAGTAACTCCTACGATGCGAGGGAGCAGTACTTC.

The J gene is TRBJ2-5, the V gene TRBV28; 7 bases align to TRBD2. CDR1 is MDHEN and CDR2 is SYDVKM in the germline V gene. J gave up 7 bases and V 7 bases, and 12 bases lay outside the gene matches. The CDR3 contains 14 residues. The CDR3 bases are TGTGCCAGCACCCCTGGGGGGGTTCGGGTGACCCAGTACTTC. Its translation is CASTPGGVRVTQYF.